Listed here is a single TCR beta chain. The data are from a study of shared clonotypes between healthy human individuals. The CDR3 length is 11 residues. V lost 10 bases, J lost 4 bases, and 7 bases lay in between. Germline lookup yields CDR1 LGHNA and CDR2 YNFKEQ. TCRdb's copy holds only in-frame clones and misses some; the assay was immunoSEQ multiplex PCR. The table includes 2 million to 3 million clones, 80% to 95% detected once. The chain links TRBV4-2 to TRBJ2-2; no firm D call. This receptor was identified in a man aged 18 to 30 in good health. Some clones in this sample may be carry-over from other donors' samples. The sequencing input was naive CD4+ T cells from PBMCs. Subset described: CD45RA+ positively selected. CDR3 coding DNA: TGTGCCACCTCGGGCACCGGGGAGCTGTTTTTT. Translating it yields CATSGTGELFF.